There are a few counts of the clone carrying this TCR beta chain. This specimen comes from a study of radiotherapy plus CTLA-4 blockade in lung cancer. Assay: immunoSEQ multiplex PCR; the TCRdb copy retains only in-frame clones and omits some. The table lists roughly 59,000 clones, 65% to 80% of them singletons, with roughly 8.7% in the top ten. Source: peripheral blood, taken from a patient treated with radiotherapy plus ipilimumab. This sequence was found in a human donor with non-small cell lung cancer whose response to radiotherapy plus ipilimumab could not be evaluated.

The CDR3 sequence: CASSLTGGNEQFF. The DNA of the CDR3 is TGTGCCAGCAGTTTGACAGGGGGCAATGAGCAGTTCTTC. This chain links TRBV27 with TRBJ2-1; 9 positions match TRBD1. The CDR3 extends over 13 amino acids. The germline CDR1 and CDR2 sequences are MNHEY and SMNVEV (reference sequence). V dropped 3 bases and J dropped 6; count of bases not matched to a gene: 0.